These 19 T cell receptor beta chains were sequenced from one sample in a study of CD8+CD57+ T cells in acquired aplastic anemia. Patients sequenced had flow cytometry evidence of CD8+CD57+ cell expansion. Genomic DNA was employed as the template in profiling TCR beta VDJ and CDR3. TCRdb re-analysed the reads in MiXCR, keeping a single row per CDR3 protein. The sample comprises a few hundred thousand distinct CDR3 sequences, 65% to 90% of which are singletons, and less than 50% rests with the top ten. Sequenced material: sorted CD4+, CD8+, or CD8+CD57+ T cells (not recorded which) from PBMCs. Source of these receptors: a human donor with aplastic anemia.

With regard to this clonotype: A junction end diverges from the germline sequence, so it may reflect a read error. The genes are TRBV7-6 and TRBJ2-3; D not resolved. CDR1 and CDR2 from the germline V gene are SGHVS and FNYEAQ. This CDR3 region has 14 residues. CDR3 sequence: CASSLAGGADTESF. The CDR3 bases are TGTGCCAGCAGCTTAGCGGGCGGTGCCGATACGGAGTCTTTT.

The chain couples TRBV19 to TRBJ2-3; D uncertain. Germline assignment: CDR1 LNHDA and CDR2 SQIVND (reference sequence). The CDR3 covers 15 residues. Trimming took off 5 bases at V and 3 bases at J, with 15 bases between the two ends. For the CDR3, the DNA is TGTGCCAGTAGTCCCGGGCCCTTAATGACAGATACGCAGTATTTT. Protein product: CASSPGPLMTDTQYF.

In nucleotides, the CDR3 is TGTGCCAGCAGCCCGACGCGGGGCTCGAAGGAGTTGCTGTTTTTT. This gives the protein CASSPTRGSKELLFF. J is TRBJ2-2 and V is TRBV5-6; perhaps TRBD2 as D (6 bases). V lost 4 bases and J lost 13, with 23 bases in between. CDR3 size: 15 residues. Germline V gene sequence: CDR1 SGHDT, CDR2 YYEEEE.

The chain links TRBV4-3 to TRBJ2-3; 11 bases map to TRBD2. The J segment lost 6 bases and the V segment lost 0 bases, leaving 8 bases of the junction unmatched. This CDR3 is built from 17 residues. Germline CDR1 is LGHNA and CDR2 is YSLEER. In DNA form, the CDR3 reads TGCGCCAGCAGCCAAGATCCCCTAGCGGGAGGTCCCGATACGCAGTATTTT. It specifies CASSQDPLAGGPDTQYF.

Turning to this clonotype: The DNA is left out, because the CDR3 cannot be placed on it with certainty; the CDR3 is given as TCRdb lists it. This chain links TRBV7-3 with TRBJ2-3; the table gives TRBD2 as D, unverified against the DNA. Germline V gives CDR1 SGHTA, CDR2 FQGTGA. The CDR3 is made up of 14 amino acids, end residues included. The CDR3 here is CASSFAGGSGETYF.

V gene TRBV11-1 combines with J gene TRBJ1-6; D possibly corresponds to TRBD1 (6 bases). Germline lookup yields CDR1 SGHAT and CDR2 FQDESV (reference sequence). The CDR3 runs to 16 residues. V gave up 5 bases and J gave up 2 bases, with 13 bases separating them. The CDR3 sequence is CASSAGGPAYNSPLHF. The CDR3 DNA reads TGTGCCAGCAGCGCCGGGGGGCCAGCCTATAATTCACCCCTCCACTTT. Filled out from reference TRBV11-1 and TRBJ1-6, the complete variable domain reads EAEVAQSPRYKITEKSQAVAFWCDPISGHATLYWYRQILGQGPELLVQFQDESVVDDSQLPKDRFSAERLKGVDSTLKIQPAELGDSAMYLCASSAGGPAYNSPLHFGNGTRLTVT.

This clonotype came up once. The V call is TRBV7-8, the J call TRBJ2-7; D uncertain. V was trimmed by 2 bases and J by 4 bases, leaving 24 bases between them. The CDR3 has 18 residues. Looked up from germline, CDR1 is SGHVS and CDR2 is FQNEAQ. The CDR3 sequence: CASSLPRGANTQYYEQYV. CDR3 DNA sequence: TGTGCCAGCAGCTTACCGCGAGGCGCCAATACGCAGTATTACGAGCAGTACGTC.

The count of this clonotype is one. V gene TRBV20-1 combines with J gene TRBJ1-1, with a tentative D call TRBD1 (5 bases). This CDR3 comprises 15 residues. V gave up 3 bases and J gave up 2 bases, with 16 bases separating them. The V gene's germline CDR1 is DFQATT and CDR2 SNEGSKA (reference sequence). CDR3 DNA: TGCAGTGCTAGTGCGGGGGGAGGCACAAACACTGAAGCTTTCTTT. This encodes CSASAGGGTNTEAFF.

About this clonotype: The missing conserved phenylalanine or tryptophan at the end of this CDR3 makes a read error likely. The chain is built from TRBV24-1 and TRBJ2-5, with a weak D call TRBD2 (6 bases). V dropped 3 bases and J dropped 5 bases, with 15 bases sitting between them. Looked up from germline, CDR1 is KGHDR and CDR2 is SFDVKD. The CDR3 length is 15 residues. The CDR3 nucleotides read TGTGCCACCAGTGATCCGAAGAGGGCGGGGGAGACCCAGTACTCC. Amino acids: CATSDPKRAGETQYS.

In the case of this clonotype: At one boundary the junction diverges from the germline segment, which might be a read error. The V gene is TRBV7-8, the J gene TRBJ2-3, with D maybe TRBD2 (6 bases). CDR1 and CDR2 from the germline V gene are SGHVS and FQNEAQ. This CDR3 comprises 14 residues. CDR3 protein: CAGSRAGSTDTQYF. Written as DNA, the CDR3 is TGTGCCGGCAGCCGAGCGGGTAGCACAGATACGCAGTATTTT.

Points on this clonotype: The junction shows a germline mismatch at one end, possibly a read error. The CDR3 coding sequence is TGTGCTAGTAGTATAGCTAGAGGTCCCTACAAGGAGTATTTT. It translates to CASSIARGPYKEYF. The chain joins TRBV19 to TRBJ2-3, with D hard to call. The CDR3 is made up of 14 amino acids. Germline loops: CDR1 LNHDA, CDR2 SQIVND (reference sequence).

The rearrangement joins TRBV5-1 to TRBJ2-3; D may be TRBD1 or TRBD2 (5 bases each). The CDR3 has 17 residues. Trimming stripped 2 bases from V and 5 bases from J, with 21 bases between. CDR1 SGHRS and CDR2 YFSETQ come from the germline V gene. CDR3 in DNA: TGCGCCAGCAGCTTAAGACTCCGGGACGGAAGGGGAGATACGCAGTATTTT. Encoded protein: CASSLRLRDGRGDTQYF.

The rearrangement links TRBV7-8 to TRBJ2-1, with D possibly TRBD2 on 6 matching bases. V gave up 0 bases and J gave up 7 bases, with 19 bases separating them. From germline, CDR1 is SGHVS and CDR2 FQNEAQ. The CDR3 has 17 amino acids. CDR3 region: CASSLAGGPDTRNEQFF. The CDR3, as DNA: TGTGCCAGCAGCTTAGCGGGAGGACCCGATACGCGGAATGAGCAGTTCTTC.

This clonotype was counted ten times or more. The chain combines TRBV11-2 with TRBJ2-1; either TRBD1 or TRBD2 may fit D (5 bases each). CDR1 and CDR2 (germline): SGHAT, FQNNGV. The germline V and J ends were trimmed by 4 bases and 3 bases, with 13 bases remaining between them. This CDR3 is built from 15 residues. Written as DNA, the CDR3 is TGTGCCAGCAGCTCCGGGACCACCTACTACAATGAGCAGTTCTTC. It encodes CASSSGTTYYNEQFF.

The gene calls are TRBV11-3 and TRBJ2-1, with TRBD1 matching 8 bases. The CDR3 has 13 residues. The V and J ends lost 8 bases and 8 bases, in that order; junction bases with no gene match: 8. CDR1 is SGHNT and CDR2 is YENEEA in the germline V gene. The CDR3 loop is CASSRQGNDEQFF. For the CDR3, the DNA is TGTGCCAGCTCAAGACAGGGGAACGATGAGCAGTTCTTC.

This clonotype was seen only once. CDR3 coding DNA: TGTGCCAGCAGCCGCCTACGGGGCGAGGATGTGAATGAGCAGTTCTTC. Its translation: CASSRLRGEDVNEQFF. The V gene is TRBV7-8, the J gene TRBJ2-1; possibly TRBD1 or TRBD2 for D (5 bases each). Germline lookup yields CDR1 SGHVS and CDR2 FQNEAQ. V dropped 5 bases and J dropped 7 bases, with 21 bases sitting between them. This CDR3 is built from 16 residues.

The chain recombines TRBV11-3 with TRBJ2-3; D is unresolved. The CDR3 has 15 residues. V was shortened by 0 bases and J by 0 bases, with 7 bases between the two germline ends. The germline gives CDR1 SGHNT, CDR2 YENEEA. DNA for the CDR3: TGTGCCAGCAGCTTAGATCTGCAAAGCACAGATACGCAGTATTTT. This codes for CASSLDLQSTDTQYF.

The genes are TRBV7-9 and TRBJ2-3, with D perhaps matching TRBD2 (6 bases). The V gene's germline CDR1 is SEHNR and CDR2 FQNEAQ (reference sequence). V gave up 4 bases and J gave up 15 bases, with 26 bases separating them. The CDR3 covers 15 residues. The CDR3 reads CASSSAGSYGATVYF. CDR3 DNA: TGTGCCAGCAGCTCAGCGGGTAGCTACGGGGCCACCGTCTATTTT.

To note about this clonotype: The CDR3 end shows no conserved phenylalanine or tryptophan, and so a read error is likely. The DNA is omitted, as the CDR3 cannot be located on it reliably, and the CDR3 follows TCRdb's listing. This rearrangement joins TRBV9 to TRBJ2-3; TRBD1, the table's D call, was not compared with the DNA. The CDR3 comprises 13 residues, both ends counted. Germline V gene lookup returns CDR1 SGDLS and CDR2 YYNGEE. CDR3 sequence reads: CASGYGDRGPDTL.